The 3 T cell receptor beta chains given below trace back to one sample, sequenced in a study of response to subunit inactivated influenza vaccine. MiXCR, applied by TCRdb to the RT-PCR reads, yields one record per CDR3 protein. The sample lists roughly 570,000 distinct CDR3 sequences, 12% to 15% occurring once. Source: PBMCs from blood, taken 11 to 12 days after vaccination. Receptors were obtained from a man aged 50 or older who received an inactivated influenza vaccine.

V gene TRBV11-2 combines with J gene TRBJ2-3; D is ambiguous. The length of the CDR3 is 16 residues. Trimming cost V 1 base and J 1 base, with 12 bases left between them. Germline V gene sequence: CDR1 SGHAT, CDR2 FQNNGV. The CDR3 DNA reads as TGTGCCAGCAGCTTAGTTGGCGGTACCGGCACAGATACGCAGTATTTT. Its translation: CASSLVGGTGTDTQYF.

This clonotype was recorded many times. The chain couples TRBV20-1 to TRBJ2-5, with TRBD2 matching 7 bases. J lost 5 bases, V lost 3 bases, and 6 bases had no gene match. Looked up from germline, CDR1 is DFQATT and CDR2 is SNEGSKA (reference sequence). The CDR3 spans 13 residues. Here the CDR3 DNA reads TGCAGTGCTAGCCGGACTAGTCAGGAGACCCAGTACTTC. This codes for CSASRTSQETQYF.

On this clonotype itself: A much more abundant neighbour one base away suggests this may be a read error. The V and J genes are TRBV5-5 and TRBJ1-4; D gene uncertain. V gave up 4 bases and J gave up 6 bases, with 16 bases separating them. The CDR3 has 15 residues. CDR1 is SGHKS, CDR2 YYEKEE, per germline (reference sequence). The CDR3 region is CASSPQVASYEKLFF. CDR3 DNA: TGTGCCAGCAGCCCCCAGGTGGCCTCTTATGAAAAACTGTTTTTT.